This T cell receptor (beta chain) was sequenced for a study of blood T cell repertoires in COVID-19. The data were produced by immunoSEQ multiplex PCR, yet TCRdb's version contains in-frame clones alone and is incomplete. The table shows more than 95,000 clones, with 88% occurring only once. The CDR3 length is 18 residues. The V and J ends lost 0 bases and 3 bases, in that order; junction bases with no gene match: 7. CDR1 is KGHDR, CDR2 SFDVKD, per germline. The sample was peripheral blood. The receptor comes from a man aged 50 to 60 with acute or convalescent COVID-19. J is TRBJ2-1 and V is TRBV24-1; TRBD2 aligns across 10 bases. CDR3 in DNA: TGTGCCACCAGTGATTTGCAGGCTAGCGGGAGCTTCTACAATGAGCAGTTCTTC. Amino acid sequence: CATSDLQASGSFYNEQFF.